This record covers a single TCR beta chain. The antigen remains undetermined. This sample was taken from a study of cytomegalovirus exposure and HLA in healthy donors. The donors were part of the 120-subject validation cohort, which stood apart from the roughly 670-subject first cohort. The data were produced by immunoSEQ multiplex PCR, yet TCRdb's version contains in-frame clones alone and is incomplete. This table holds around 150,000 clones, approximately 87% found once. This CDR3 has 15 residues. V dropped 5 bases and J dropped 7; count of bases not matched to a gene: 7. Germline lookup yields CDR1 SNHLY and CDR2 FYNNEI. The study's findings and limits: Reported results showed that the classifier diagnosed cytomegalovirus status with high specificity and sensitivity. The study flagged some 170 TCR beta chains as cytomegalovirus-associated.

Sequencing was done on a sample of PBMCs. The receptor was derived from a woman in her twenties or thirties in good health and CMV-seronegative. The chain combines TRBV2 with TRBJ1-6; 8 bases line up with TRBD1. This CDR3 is CASSQQGEGNSPLHF. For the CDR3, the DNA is TGTGCCAGCAGTCAACAGGGGGAGGGAAATTCACCCCTCCACTTT.